Presented here are 2 T cell receptor beta chains from one specimen sequenced in a study of post-analysis software for immune sequencing data. These receptors have no known antigen. Presence of unique molecular identifiers characterized the TCR beta cDNA libraries. TCRdb itself ran the PCR reads through MiXCR, one entry per CDR3 protein. The sample contains about 770,000 distinct CDR3 sequences, around 45% of which appear only once. Whole-study findings and limits: TRBV5-6, TRBV5-1 and TRBV20-1 belonged to a set of roughly 5 TRBV segments that were more frequent in patients than controls.

Sequencing input: blood. The receptor set was obtained from a girl aged 5-17 years with multiple sclerosis.

On this clonotype: One end of the junction is discordant with germline, which a read error may explain. V is TRBV3-1 and J is TRBJ1-5; D perhaps matches TRBD1 (5 bases). The germline gives CDR1 LGHDT, CDR2 YNNKEL (reference sequence). The CDR3 sequence is 13 residues long. Here the CDR3 reads CASGQVEGSPQHF. The DNA for the CDR3 is TGTGCCAGCGGCCAAGTAGAGGGGTCGCCCCAGCATTTT.

In this sample, this clonotype turned up a few times. The chain recombines TRBV7-2 with TRBJ2-5, with D maybe TRBD1 (5 bases). The V end lost 5 bases, the J end lost 1 base, and 11 bases lay between the germline ends. CDR3 length: 14 residues. Germline lookup yields CDR1 SGHTA and CDR2 FQGNSA. CDR3 sequence reads: CASSKSGPQETQYF. In DNA, the CDR3 is TGTGCCAGCAGCAAATCAGGGCCCCAAGAGACCCAGTACTTC.